These 2 T cell receptor beta chains were all obtained from the same sample, sequenced in a study of shared clonotypes between healthy human individuals. Naivety among CD8 cells was defined by CD45RO negativity and positive CCR7 selection, thereby excluding terminally differentiated effector memory CD45RA+ cells. The method was immunoSEQ multiplex PCR; TCRdb's version includes in-frame clones alone and lacks a portion of them. Seen here are about 800,000 clones, approximately 97% observed once, and the top ten hold over 0.2%. Sequenced material: naive CD8+ T cells sorted from blood. The receptors derive from a man in his thirties or forties in good health.

The rearrangement joins TRBV29-1 to TRBJ2-1; D may match TRBD1 or TRBD2 (6 bases each). Germline V gene sequence: CDR1 SQVTM, CDR2 ANQGSEA. Trimming removed 8 bases from V and 0 bases from J, with 11 bases in between. CDR3 length: 13 residues. The CDR3 DNA reads as TGCAGCTACCCGGGGGCCTCCTACAATGAGCAGTTCTTC. Residues: CSYPGASYNEQFF.

The chain recombines TRBV11-2 with TRBJ2-2, with D perhaps TRBD2 (6 bases). V was pared by 8 bases and J by 2 bases, with 12 bases between. CDR1 is SGHAT, CDR2 FQNNGV, per germline. The CDR3 is 14 amino acids. CDR3 in DNA: TGTGCCAGCCGCGTCGGGAGTAACACCGGGGAGCTGTTTTTT. Translation gives CASRVGSNTGELFF.